The T cell receptor (beta chain) under discussion was sequenced for a study of human T cells and chemical hapten exposure. Background on the study: Women made up most patients, who had alopecia areata, totalis or universalis. How much TCR each sample yielded varied, mostly because pooled library volumes differed slightly. Whole-study results and caveats: Expanded TCR sets contained significantly more large CDR3 similarity clusters than controls.

This clonotype was detected only once. The antigen remains undetermined. Time point meaning: pre-sensitization, week 0. Indicated treatment: therapeutic diphenylcyclopropenone sensitization with weekly scalp DPC. Unique molecular identifiers were attached to individual cDNA molecules within the library. In TCRdb, the RACE reads were re-called with MiXCR into one record per CDR3 protein. The data contain about 180,000 distinct CDR3 sequences, 25% to 30% of them singletons. The input for sequencing was whole blood, taken in connection with sensitization to the hapten diphenylcyclopropenone (DPC). The TCR sequence derives from a woman aged 25-40 years with alopecia areata. Some clones in this sample may be carry-over from other donors' samples.

CDR3 coding DNA: TGCAGCGTTGGGAGCGGGGGGTACCAAGAGACCCAGTACTTC. Protein product: CSVGSGGYQETQYF. This chain joins TRBV29-1 and TRBJ2-5, with TRBD2 identical over 9 bases. The CDR3 contains 14 residues. Germline trimming cut 4 bases from V and 0 bases from J; bases unmatched to any gene: 3. Germline CDR1 SQVTM, CDR2 ANQGSEA.